This note documents a single TCR beta chain sequence. Per germline, CDR1 SQVTM and CDR2 ANQGSEA. Trimming left V 4 bases short and J 0 bases short, with 10 bases between. CDR3 length equals 13 residues. This specimen comes from a study of control samples from healthy donors and cancer patients. Clones were sequenced by immunoSEQ multiplex PCR, and TCRdb holds only the in-frame ones, with some missing. The data hold 75,000 to 90,000 clones, with about 84% observed a single time. The receptor was derived from a woman aged 40 to 50 in good health. This chain joins TRBV29-1 and TRBJ2-7; maybe TRBD1 (6 bases). Sample: blood. CDR3 in DNA: TGCAGCGTTGTCCAGGGGAGCTCCTACGAGCAGTACTTC. Encoded protein: CSVVQGSSYEQYF.